Below, 15 T cell receptor beta chains from the same sample are listed, as sequenced in a study of CD8+ T cells in alopecia areata. Following extraction, RNA underwent reverse transcription to cDNA, which served as the sequencing template. The data were produced by immunoSEQ multiplex PCR, yet TCRdb's version contains in-frame clones alone and is incomplete. In the table there are approximately 160,000 clones, roughly 60% of which are singletons. The sample's treatment: oral pan-JAK inhibitor, 5-10 mg twice daily. Specimen: CD4+ T cells sorted from blood, collected at week 24, from a patient treated with tofacitinib. The source of these receptors is a human donor with alopecia areata.

This rearrangement joins TRBV6-1 to TRBJ1-5; D might be TRBD1 (5 bases). Trimming took off 8 bases at V and 4 bases at J, with 18 bases between the two ends. The CDR3 extends over 15 amino acids. Looked up from germline, CDR1 is MNHNS and CDR2 is SASEGT. The CDR3 region is CASRDLRTGNQPQHF. The CDR3 nucleotides read TGTGCCAGCCGGGACCTCCGGACCGGGAATCAGCCCCAGCATTTT.

In this sample, this clone turned up a few times. The chain joins TRBV19 to TRBJ1-5, with TRBD1 as a possible D gene (6 bases). V lost 9 bases, J lost 4 bases, and 19 bases lay in between. This CDR3 contains 15 residues. Germline V gives CDR1 LNHDA, CDR2 SQIVND (reference sequence). The CDR3 bases are TGTGCCAGCGCTTCCTGGACAGACTTAAATCAGCCCCAGCATTTT. Translating gives CASASWTDLNQPQHF.

The genes are TRBV5-1 and TRBJ2-5; 11 bases align to TRBD2. V shed 0 bases and J 3 bases; nucleotides not matched to a gene: 4. In germline, CDR1 is SGHRS, CDR2 YFSETQ. The CDR3 contains 16 residues. The CDR3 spells CASSLAGLAVKETQYF. CDR3 nucleotide sequence: TGCGCCAGCAGCTTGGCGGGACTAGCGGTCAAAGAGACCCAGTACTTC.

The CDR3 DNA follows: TGTGCCAGCAGCTTAGGACAGAACTATGGCTACACCTTC. Its protein product is CASSLGQNYGYTF. This sequence joins TRBV7-2 and TRBJ1-2; tentative D call: TRBD1 (5 bases). Germline V CDR1 and CDR2: SGHTA, FQGNSA. The ends were cut back, 1 base at V and 2 bases at J, with 5 bases in the middle. There are 13 residues in the CDR3.

This clone was observed once. The chain links TRBV30 to TRBJ1-5; D is uncertain. Trimming cost V 2 bases and J 0 bases, with 17 bases left between them. CDR3 size: 17 residues. Germline V gene data show CDR1 as GTSNPN and CDR2 as SVGIG (reference sequence). The CDR3 reads CAWSTLGQSLSNQPQHF. The CDR3 nucleotides are TGTGCCTGGAGTACCCTCGGCCAGAGCCTTAGCAATCAGCCCCAGCATTTT. The variable domain in full, completed from reference TRBV30 and TRBJ1-5, reads SQTIHQWPATLVQPVGSPLSLECTVEGTSNPNLYWYRQAAGRGLQLLFYSVGIGQISSEVPQNLSASRPQDRQFILSSKKLLLSDSGFYLCAWSTLGQSLSNQPQHFGDGTRLSIL.

V gene TRBV2 combines with J gene TRBJ2-1; 10 bases agree with TRBD2. Germline CDR1 is SNHLY and CDR2 is FYNNEI. Trimming removed 1 base from V and 8 bases from J; junction bases left unmatched: 5. This CDR3 contains 15 residues. This chain's CDR3 is CASSEEVSGGYEQFF. CDR3 DNA sequence: TGTGCCAGCAGTGAAGAGGTTAGCGGGGGGTATGAGCAGTTCTTC.

The gene calls are TRBV4-1 and TRBJ1-1; 7 bases are a match to TRBD1. There are 16 residues in the CDR3. Germline V lookup: CDR1 MGHRA, CDR2 YSYEKL. Losses at the gene ends were 3 bases for V and 1 base for J; bases not matched to a gene: 8. The CDR3 DNA is TGCGCCAGCAGCCATTCCAGGGGGAACACGAACACTGAAGCTTTCTTT. Translated, it gives CASSHSRGNTNTEAFF.

The chain joins TRBV7-9 to TRBJ2-2, with 8 nucleotides matching TRBD1. The junction had 6 bases not matched to a gene; V was cut back by 5 bases and J by 4 bases. CDR1 and CDR2 (germline): SEHNR, FQNEAQ (reference sequence). This CDR3 comprises 15 residues. The CDR3 reads CASSHQTGATGELFF. In DNA form, the CDR3 reads TGTGCCAGCAGCCACCAGACAGGGGCCACCGGGGAGCTGTTTTTT.

The chain employs TRBV6-5 and TRBJ1-5; TRBD1 might be the D (5 bases). Deletions cut 6 bases from V and 3 bases from J, with 15 bases between. This CDR3 is 15 amino acids long. Looked up from germline, CDR1 is MNHEY and CDR2 is SVGAGI. CDR3 residues: CASSSTGTYNQPQHF. CDR3 coding DNA: TGTGCCAGCAGCTCGACCGGGACTTACAATCAGCCCCAGCATTTT.

A few counts support this clone. The chain joins TRBV7-2 to TRBJ2-5; TRBD2 matches at 8 bases. Germline CDR1 and CDR2: SGHTA and FQGNSA. The CDR3 extends over 15 amino acids. Trimming at V came to 1 base and at J to 4 bases, leaving 5 bases not matched to a gene. The CDR3 is CASSLVAGSGETQYF. CDR3 sequence (DNA): TGTGCCAGCAGCTTAGTAGCGGGGAGCGGAGAGACCCAGTACTTC. Drawing the rest from reference TRBV7-2 and TRBJ2-5, the complete variable domain is GAGVSQSPSNKVTEKGKDVELRCDPISGHTALYWYRQSLGQGLEFLIYFQGNSAPDKSGLPSDRFSAERTGGSVSTLTIQRTQQEDSAVYLCASSLVAGSGETQYFGPGTRLLVL.

This clone appeared a few times. This sequence joins TRBV5-6 and TRBJ2-5, with 16 bases identical to TRBD2. The J segment lost 4 bases and the V segment lost 4 bases, leaving 10 bases of the junction unmatched. Germline V gene sequence: CDR1 SGHDT, CDR2 YYEEEE. This CDR3 spans 18 amino acids. Written as DNA, the CDR3 is TGTGCCAGCAGCCCGGGACTAGCGGGGGGGCGATTTGCAGAGACCCAGTACTTC. It encodes CASSPGLAGGRFAETQYF.

The DNA for the CDR3 is TGTGCCAGTAGTCCCAGACCGGGACAGGGCGTTAAAGCGGCTAATGAAAAACTGTTTTTT. Translation: CASSPRPGQGVKAANEKLFF. The rearrangement uses TRBV19 and TRBJ1-4; 9 positions match TRBD1. V gave up 5 bases and J gave up 3 bases; unmatched junction bases: 19. The CDR3 length is 20 residues. Germline lookup yields CDR1 LNHDA and CDR2 SQIVND (reference sequence).

The chain's CDR3 is CASSLQGNTIYF. The CDR3 nucleotides read TGCGCCAGCAGCTTGCAGGGAAACACCATATATTTT. The V call is TRBV5-1, the J call TRBJ1-3, with D unclear. The CDR3 extends over 12 amino acids. CDR1 SGHRS and CDR2 YFSETQ come from the germline V gene. Between the trimmed V and J ends, which lost 1 base and 4 bases, there was a span of 3 bases. The whole variable domain, filled in from reference TRBV5-1 and TRBJ1-3, reads KAGVTQTPRYLIKTRGQQVTLSCSPISGHRSVSWYQQTPGQGLQFLFEYFSETQRNKGNFPGRFSGRQFSNSRSEMNVSTLELGDSALYLCASSLQGNTIYFGEGSWLTVV.

This rearrangement joins TRBV5-1 to TRBJ2-5, with TRBD2 identical over 14 bases. Germline V lookup: CDR1 SGHRS, CDR2 YFSETQ. The CDR3 runs to 18 residues. The ends lost 2 bases at V and 4 bases at J; junction bases unmatched: 10. This CDR3 reads CASSFGLAGGPGLETQYF. The CDR3 DNA is TGCGCCAGCAGCTTTGGACTAGCGGGGGGCCCTGGACTAGAGACCCAGTACTTC.

This sequence joins TRBV9 and TRBJ2-2; TRBD2 matches 10 bases. Germline CDR1 SGDLS, CDR2 YYNGEE. CDR3 size: 16 residues. With 0 bases clipped from V and 6 bases from J, the junction kept 5 bases outside the gene matches. DNA for the CDR3: TGTGCCAGCAGCGTAGGGCTAGCGGGGGACCCCGGGGAGCTGTTTTTT. It yields the protein CASSVGLAGDPGELFF.